This TCR beta chain is drawn from a study of blood T cell repertoires in COVID-19. About the study: Italy, Spain and the United States were the sources of the convalescent and acute COVID-19 samples.

As processed by the authors: For nucleated cells, counts were estimated from reference gene primer amplification. Sequenced by immunoSEQ multiplex PCR; TCRdb stores in-frame clones only, minus some. V, J and clone size are taken as reported in that table, and D and trimming were inferred from the DNA itself. The sample yields fewer than 500,000 clones, roughly 77% seen once. The V gene's germline CDR1 is SGHVS and CDR2 FQNEAQ. This CDR3 spans 15 amino acids. Trimming removed 5 bases from V and 2 bases from J; junction bases left unmatched: 5. This clone was detected only a few times. This sequence originates from a human donor with acute or convalescent COVID-19. The donor label of this sample is uncertain. Input material: peripheral blood. The chain is built from TRBV7-8 and TRBJ2-5, with 10 nucleotides matching TRBD2. As DNA, the CDR3 is TGTGCCAGCAGCCCATCAGCGGGAGGGCAAGAGACCCAGTACTTC. Translation: CASSPSAGGQETQYF.